The present T cell receptor beta chain was sequenced within a study of T cells after yellow fever vaccination. Study information: EM, EMRA, CM and Tscm memory subsets were separated by sorting (using CD3, CD45RA, CCR7 and CD95). Low-cell-number fractions were prepared with SMART-Seq v4 Ultra Low Input.

In TCRdb, the 5' RACE reads were re-called with MiXCR into one record per CDR3 protein. The sample yields more than 25,000 distinct CDR3 sequences, 4.5% seen once. This clonotype was counted a few times. Study findings and constraints: Contaminating bulk clonotypes could be abundant in FACS-sorted repertoires.

This sequence originates from a man in his late teens or twenties who received the YFV17D yellow fever vaccine. The sequencing here drew on PBMCs, either bulk or a sorted T-cell subset (CD4+, CD8+, memory, or dextramer-sorted; not recorded which), taken on the day of the yellow fever booster vaccination.

CDR3 loop: CASSLQGAGNTDTQYF. The CDR3 nucleotides are TGTGCCAGCAGCCTACAGGGGGCTGGGAACACAGATACGCAGTATTTT. The rearrangement uses TRBV5-6 and TRBJ2-3; 9 nucleotides align to TRBD1. The CDR3 consists of 16 residues. Germline CDR1 and CDR2: SGHDT and YYEEEE. The J segment lost 2 bases and the V segment lost 4 bases, leaving 8 bases of the junction unmatched.